The 17 T cell receptor beta chains in this list originate from one sample, sequenced in a study of T cell responses to AZD1222 COVID-19 vaccine. Method: immunoSEQ multiplex PCR; TCRdb's copy keeps in-frame clones and lacks some. The data contain 90,000 to 120,000 clones, around nine tenths of them seen just once; the ten biggest clones take up roughly 3%. Sequenced material: peripheral blood, taken on day 0 of MenACWY control vaccination. These receptors were obtained from an adult in good health.

The chain employs TRBV5-1 and TRBJ1-4, with D hard to call. CDR1 and CDR2 from the germline V gene are SGHRS and YFSETQ. V dropped 4 bases and J dropped 2 bases, with 9 bases sitting between them. The CDR3 has 14 residues. The CDR3 sequence: CASSPQTTNEKLFF. CDR3 nucleotides: TGCGCCAGCAGCCCACAAACGACTAATGAAAAACTGTTTTTT.

The chain has TRBV28 and TRBJ1-4; D is undetermined. Germline CDR1 reads MDHEN; CDR2 reads SYDVKM. Trimming pared 7 bases from V and 4 bases from J, leaving 7 bases between. This CDR3 contains 12 residues. The CDR3 here is CASTSSNEKLFF. DNA for the CDR3: TGTGCCAGCACGTCGAGTAATGAAAAACTGTTTTTT.

The CDR3, as DNA: TGCGCCAGCAGCTTGGAAGGGAACTCTGGGGCCAACGTCCTGACTTTC. It specifies CASSLEGNSGANVLTF. This sequence joins TRBV5-1 and TRBJ2-6, with D unresolved. The CDR3 runs to 16 residues. Trimming took off 0 bases at V and 0 bases at J, with 7 bases between the two ends. Germline-derived CDR1 and CDR2 are SGHRS and YFSETQ. Complete variable domain (other parts from reference TRBV5-1 and TRBJ2-6): KAGVTQTPRYLIKTRGQQVTLSCSPISGHRSVSWYQQTPGQGLQFLFEYFSETQRNKGNFPGRFSGRQFSNSRSEMNVSTLELGDSALYLCASSLEGNSGANVLTFGAGSRLTVL.

This chain uses TRBV10-2 with TRBJ2-1; a weak D match, TRBD1 (5 bases). V was clipped by 6 bases and J by 4 bases, with 16 bases between them. The CDR3 spans 15 residues. Germline CDR1 and CDR2: WSHSY and SAAADI. CDR3 sequence: CASRAGFRLYNEQFF. The CDR3, as DNA: TGCGCCAGCAGAGCAGGGTTTCGGCTTTACAATGAGCAGTTCTTC.

In nucleotides, the CDR3 is TGTGCCATCAGTGAGGAACAGGGAATCAATCAGCCCCAGCATTTT. The encoded protein is CAISEEQGINQPQHF. The chain uses TRBV10-3 and TRBJ1-5; the D gene is possibly TRBD1 (6 bases). Trimming left V 2 bases short and J 3 bases short, with 11 bases between. Germline values: CDR1 ENHRY, CDR2 SYGVKD. The CDR3 runs to 15 residues.

The chain is built from TRBV6-5 and TRBJ2-7, with TRBD1 matching 7 bases. CDR1 is MNHEY and CDR2 is SVGAGI in the germline V gene. CDR3 length: 15 residues. J gave up 0 bases and V 6 bases, and 8 bases lay outside the gene matches. CDR3 in DNA: TGTGCCAGCAGGGCGTCAGGGGGTAGCTCCTACGAGCAGTACTTC. It translates to CASRASGGSSYEQYF.

The chain links TRBV5-1 to TRBJ2-1; 10 bases map to TRBD2. The CDR3 consists of 16 residues. Germline V gene lookup returns CDR1 SGHRS and CDR2 YFSETQ. J gave up 2 bases and V 4 bases, and 6 bases lay outside the gene matches. The CDR3 here is CASSPRAGGPYNEQFF. CDR3 bases: TGCGCCAGCAGCCCCAGAGCGGGGGGGCCCTACAATGAGCAGTTCTTC.

V gene TRBV5-1 combines with J gene TRBJ2-2, with TRBD1 matching 9 bases. The CDR3 runs 13 residues. Per germline, CDR1 SGHRS and CDR2 YFSETQ. V gave up 4 bases and J gave up 7 bases; unmatched junction bases: 2. In nucleotides, the CDR3 is TGCGCCAGCAGCAGGACAGGGGACGGGGAGCTGTTTTTT. Protein product: CASSRTGDGELFF.

The J gene is TRBJ1-1, the V gene TRBV13; weak D call: TRBD1 (5 bases). Germline lookup yields CDR1 PRHDT and CDR2 FYEKMQ (reference sequence). CDR3 length equals 14 residues. Trimming pared 4 bases from V and 3 bases from J, leaving 12 bases between. CDR3 residues: CASSSGLGDTEAFF. In DNA form, the CDR3 reads TGTGCCAGCAGCTCCGGACTGGGGGACACTGAAGCTTTCTTT.

This clone has just one count. The rearrangement joins TRBV11-2 to TRBJ2-7, with TRBD1 as a possible D gene (7 bases). The CDR3 extends over 18 amino acids. Germline V CDR1 and CDR2: SGHAT, FQNNGV. Trimming pared 5 bases from V and 2 bases from J, leaving 25 bases between. This chain's CDR3 is CASSPVSRGRGETYEQYF. CDR3 sequence (DNA): TGTGCCAGCAGCCCAGTTAGCCGAGGCAGGGGGGAAACCTACGAGCAGTACTTC.

The chain is built from TRBV30 and TRBJ2-7; the match to TRBD1 covers 9 bases. J gave up 4 bases and V 2 bases, and 9 bases lay outside the gene matches. This CDR3 region has 15 residues. Germline CDR1 reads GTSNPN; CDR2 reads SVGIG (reference sequence). CDR3 sequence: CAWSKPGQGLYEQYF. The CDR3 region has the DNA TGTGCCTGGAGTAAACCGGGACAGGGCTTATACGAGCAGTACTTC.

The rearrangement links TRBV27 to TRBJ1-2, with D unclear. The CDR3 has 13 amino acids. V lost 7 bases, J lost 6 bases, and 15 bases lay in between. The germline V gene has CDR1 MNHEY and CDR2 SMNVEV (reference sequence). CDR3 sequence reads: CASTPGPWHGYTF. The CDR3 coding sequence is TGTGCCAGCACCCCTGGGCCATGGCATGGCTACACCTTC.

This sequence joins TRBV6-1 and TRBJ2-1; TRBD1 matches at 7 bases. Trimming took 8 bases from V and 2 from J; bases not matched to a gene: 3. The CDR3 runs 13 residues. Germline V CDR1 and CDR2: MNHNS, SASEGT. For the CDR3, the DNA is TGTGCCAGCTGGGGACAGACCTACAATGAGCAGTTCTTC. Residues: CASWGQTYNEQFF.

The chain's CDR3 is CASSQGQGLNPSNQPQHF. The DNA for the CDR3 is TGTGCCAGCAGCCAGGGACAGGGGTTAAATCCCAGCAATCAGCCCCAGCATTTT. The gene calls are TRBV3-1 (or the pseudogene TRBV3-2) and TRBJ1-5, with 10 bases fitting TRBD1. The J segment lost 1 base and the V segment lost 3 bases, leaving 9 bases of the junction unmatched. This CDR3 spans 18 amino acids. Germline V gene sequence: CDR1 LGHDT, CDR2 YNNKEL (reference sequence).

This clone was recorded a few times. This sequence joins TRBV6-1 and TRBJ2-3, with 8 bases fitting TRBD2. Germline V gene lookup returns CDR1 MNHNS and CDR2 SASEGT. CDR3 length equals 16 residues. The V and J ends lost 0 bases and 1 base, in that order; junction bases with no gene match: 3. The CDR3 spells CASSEAPGGGTDTQYF. The DNA of the CDR3 is TGTGCCAGCAGTGAAGCACCGGGGGGGGGCACAGATACGCAGTATTTT.

The chain recombines TRBV11-2 with TRBJ2-1; maybe TRBD2 (7 bases). The CDR3 sequence is 15 residues long. Germline CDR1 and CDR2: SGHAT and FQNNGV. The V end lost 3 bases, the J end lost 9 bases, and 18 bases lay between the germline ends. The CDR3 nucleotides read TGTGCCAGCAGCTTCATTGTTCGGGGGGCGGGTGAGCAGTTCTTC. Translation gives CASSFIVRGAGEQFF.

V usage is TRBV6-5 and J usage is TRBJ2-7; D possibly corresponds to TRBD1 (6 bases). Trimming stripped 0 bases from V and 2 bases from J, with 11 bases between. There are 15 residues in the CDR3. CDR1 MNHEY and CDR2 SVGAGI come from the germline V gene. CDR3 nucleotides: TGTGCCAGCAGTTACTCGAACGCAGGGGCCTACGAGCAGTACTTC. Protein sequence: CASSYSNAGAYEQYF.